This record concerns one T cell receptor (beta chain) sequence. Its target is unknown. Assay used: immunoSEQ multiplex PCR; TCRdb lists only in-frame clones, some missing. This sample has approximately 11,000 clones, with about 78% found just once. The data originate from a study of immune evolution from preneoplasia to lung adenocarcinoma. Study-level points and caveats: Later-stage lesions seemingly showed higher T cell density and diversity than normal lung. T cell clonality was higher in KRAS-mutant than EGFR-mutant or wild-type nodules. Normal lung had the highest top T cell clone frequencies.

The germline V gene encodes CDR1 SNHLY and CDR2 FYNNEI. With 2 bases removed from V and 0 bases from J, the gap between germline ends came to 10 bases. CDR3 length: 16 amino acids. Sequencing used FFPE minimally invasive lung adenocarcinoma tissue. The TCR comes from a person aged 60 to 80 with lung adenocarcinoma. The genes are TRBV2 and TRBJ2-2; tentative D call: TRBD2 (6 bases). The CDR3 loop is CASSEMGGANTGELFF. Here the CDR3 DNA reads TGTGCCAGCAGTGAAATGGGCGGGGCGAACACCGGGGAGCTGTTTTTT.